Described below is a single T cell receptor (beta chain) sequence and its context. Its antigen is unidentified. These data belong to a study of PD-1 blockade in classical Hodgkin lymphoma. Findings and caveats of the study: Relapsed/refractory patients reportedly had the lowest baseline TCR diversity, below newly diagnosed patients, who were below healthy donors. Newly diagnosed patients had diversity similar to the baseline diversity of complete responders.

Clones were sequenced by immunoSEQ multiplex PCR, and TCRdb holds only the in-frame ones, with some missing. The sample includes approximately 28,000 clones, less than 80% seen only once; the top ten take over 0.5%. As to time point: cycle 4 day 1 (C4D1), after five to seven weeks of nivolumab. In every patient, relapse followed autologous stem cell transplantation, while exposure to brentuximab vedotin differed. Investigators isolated CD4+ T cells from thawed PBMCs through magnetic negative selection. This clonotype was sampled from a human donor with classical Hodgkin lymphoma. Specimen: CD4+ T cells from blood, collected before the fourth cycle of nivolumab.

CDR3 sequence reads: CASSQEIKGRGNQPQHF. The DNA for the CDR3 is TGCGCCAGCAGCCAAGAGATTAAGGGGAGAGGGAATCAGCCCCAGCATTTT. The chain employs TRBV4-1 and TRBJ1-5; tentative D call: TRBD1 (5 bases). The CDR3 extends over 17 amino acids. Trimming shortened V by 0 bases and J by 4 bases, and 16 bases separated the two germline ends. Germline assignment: CDR1 MGHRA and CDR2 YSYEKL.